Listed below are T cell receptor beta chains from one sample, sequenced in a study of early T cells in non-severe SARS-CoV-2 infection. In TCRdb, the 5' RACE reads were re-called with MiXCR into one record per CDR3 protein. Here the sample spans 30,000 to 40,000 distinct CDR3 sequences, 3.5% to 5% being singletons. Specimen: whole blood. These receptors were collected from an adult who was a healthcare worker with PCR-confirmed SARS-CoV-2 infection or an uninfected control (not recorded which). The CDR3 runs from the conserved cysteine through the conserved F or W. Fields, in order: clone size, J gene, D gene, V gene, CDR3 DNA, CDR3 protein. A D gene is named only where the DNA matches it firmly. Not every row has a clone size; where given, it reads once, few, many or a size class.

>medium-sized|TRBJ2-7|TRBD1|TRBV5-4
TGTGCCAGCAGCGTAGGGGGCGGACCCTACGAGCAGTACTTC
CASSVGGGPYEQYF
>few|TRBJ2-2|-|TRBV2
TGTGCCAGCAGGCCAACGGGGTTCACGAACACCGGGGAGCTGTTTTTT
CASRPTGFTNTGELFF
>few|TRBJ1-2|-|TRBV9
TGTGCCAGCAGCGTAGGAGGGTACAGGGCGGCCTCTAACTATGGCTACACCTTC
CASSVGGYRAASNYGYTF
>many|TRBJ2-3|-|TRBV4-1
TGCGCCAGCAGCCAAGTGGTAGGGGACTGGGGCACAGATACGCAGTATTTT
CASSQVVGDWGTDTQYF
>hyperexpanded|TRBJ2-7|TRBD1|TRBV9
TGTGCCAGCAGCGTGGGACAGGGGAAGGCCTACGAGCAGTACTTC
CASSVGQGKAYEQYF
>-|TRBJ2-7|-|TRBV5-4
TGTGCCAGCAGCTTGGATCAGGCCTCCTACGAGCAGTACTTC
CASSLDQASYEQYF
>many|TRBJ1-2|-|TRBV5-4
TGTGCCAGCAGCTTGGGTCAGGGGATGGATGGCTACACCTTC
CASSLGQGMDGYTF
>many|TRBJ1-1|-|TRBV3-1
TGTGCCAGCAGCCCGCGGGGAGGGGCGAACACTGAAGCTTTCTTT
CASSPRGGANTEAFF
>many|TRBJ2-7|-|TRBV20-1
TGCAGTGCTCAGTCCGGGACCCTCTACGAGCAGTACTTC
CSAQSGTLYEQYF
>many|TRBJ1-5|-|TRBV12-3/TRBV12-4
TGTGCCAGCAGCTTGGGGAGGGGGGATCAGCCCCAGCATTTT
CASSLGRGDQPQHF